The 30 T cell receptor beta chains listed next were all sequenced from one sample in a study of cytomegalovirus exposure and HLA in healthy donors. Use of 60 Vbeta and 13 Jbeta primers characterized the PCR. Assay: immunoSEQ multiplex PCR; the TCRdb copy retains only in-frame clones and omits some. Seen here are approximately 220,000 clones, approximately 79% observed once, and the top ten hold under 2%. The sample consisted of PBMCs. These receptors all stem from a man aged 18 to 30 in good health and CMV-seronegative.

This clone was seen once. In DNA form, the CDR3 reads TGTGCCAGCAGTTCCGGGTCCCTGAGGAATGAGCAGTTCTTC. It translates to CASSSGSLRNEQFF. The chain is built from TRBV28 and TRBJ2-1; D ambiguous. This CDR3 comprises 14 residues. The germline V gene encodes CDR1 MDHEN and CDR2 SYDVKM. The ends were cut back, 4 bases at V and 7 bases at J, with 14 bases in the middle.

The CDR3 loop is CASSLTRYEQYF. The CDR3 nucleotides read TGTGCCAGCAGCTTGACCCGGTACGAGCAGTACTTC. J is TRBJ2-7 and V is TRBV5-5; D remains ambiguous. The germline V gene has CDR1 SGHKS and CDR2 YYEKEE (reference sequence). This CDR3 spans 12 amino acids. V lost 1 base, J lost 4 bases, and 6 bases lay in between.

The chain is built from TRBV28 and TRBJ2-7; 14 nucleotides line up with TRBD2. Germline CDR1 reads MDHEN; CDR2 reads SYDVKM. The CDR3 contains 16 residues. J lost 9 bases, V lost 7 bases, and 14 bases had no gene match. The CDR3 DNA is TGTGCCAGCACCATTCCGGGACTAGCGGGAGCAGGGCGGCAGTACTTC. Its protein product is CASTIPGLAGAGRQYF.

V usage is TRBV5-1 and J usage is TRBJ2-1; 9 bases fit TRBD2. V shed 7 bases, J shed 3 bases, and the junction held 11 bases outside the gene matches. Germline values: CDR1 SGHRS, CDR2 YFSETQ. CDR3 length: 16 amino acids. The CDR3 reads CASYEDLAGHYNEQFF. CDR3 DNA sequence: TGCGCCAGCTATGAAGACCTAGCGGGGCACTACAATGAGCAGTTCTTC. The full variable domain, completed using reference TRBV5-1 and TRBJ2-1, is KAGVTQTPRYLIKTRGQQVTLSCSPISGHRSVSWYQQTPGQGLQFLFEYFSETQRNKGNFPGRFSGRQFSNSRSEMNVSTLELGDSALYLCASYEDLAGHYNEQFFGPGTRLTVL.

CDR3 DNA sequence: TGTGCCAGCAGTGACTCTAGGGGGCCGATCAATGAGCAGTTCTTC. Its translation is CASSDSRGPINEQFF. The chain recombines TRBV6-4 with TRBJ2-1; 7 nucleotides line up with TRBD1. The CDR3 is 15 amino acids. CDR1 is MRHNA, CDR2 SNTAGT, per germline. V lost 0 bases, J lost 6 bases, and 5 bases stayed unmatched.

V usage is TRBV7-9 and J usage is TRBJ2-7; 7 nucleotides match TRBD2. The germline gives CDR1 SEHNR, CDR2 FQNEAQ (reference sequence). V lost 4 bases to trimming and J lost 7 bases; unmatched junction nucleotides: 1. This CDR3 comprises 11 residues. The CDR3 DNA reads as TGTGCCAGCAGCTACGGGGGGGAGCAGTACTTC. Its protein product is CASSYGGEQYF.

This clone has just a few counts. This CDR3 reads CASSLSGMNTGELFF. In DNA form, the CDR3 reads TGTGCCAGCAGCCTTAGCGGGATGAACACCGGGGAGCTGTTTTTT. The chain combines TRBV5-4 with TRBJ2-2, with 8 bases that match TRBD2. The V gene's germline CDR1 is SGHNT and CDR2 YYREEE (reference sequence). This CDR3 spans 15 amino acids. V shed 4 bases and J 1 base; nucleotides not matched to a gene: 3.

The chain carries TRBV19 and TRBJ2-3, with TRBD1 matching over 7 bases. Germline CDR1 reads LNHDA; CDR2 reads SQIVND (reference sequence). Trimming cost V 6 bases and J 7 bases; bases outside gene matches: 7. The CDR3 consists of 13 residues. The chain's CDR3 is CASSPQGKHTQYF. CDR3 sequence (DNA): TGTGCCAGTAGCCCACAGGGGAAGCATACGCAGTATTTT.

This rearrangement joins TRBV5-1 to TRBJ2-6; tentative D call: TRBD2 (7 bases). This CDR3 has 18 residues. Looked up from germline, CDR1 is SGHRS and CDR2 is YFSETQ. Deletions cut 0 bases from V and 0 bases from J, with 13 bases between. The CDR3 protein is CASSLEGGTSSGANVLTF. The CDR3 DNA reads as TGCGCCAGCAGCTTGGAGGGGGGGACCAGCTCTGGGGCCAACGTCCTGACTTTC.

V is TRBV6-5 and J is TRBJ2-5; 7 positions match TRBD1. Judging by the DNA end, TRBJ2-7 fits better; the J call may be wrong. The CDR3 totals 15 residues. The germline V gene has CDR1 MNHEY and CDR2 SVGAGI. The CDR3 protein is CASSYSTQGEYEQYF. DNA of the CDR3: TGTGCCAGCAGTTACTCGACGCAGGGGGAGTACGAGCAGTACTTC.

This clone was counted between two and nine times. V is TRBV6-1 and J is TRBJ2-1; 8 bases fit TRBD2. Germline CDR1 reads MNHNS; CDR2 reads SASEGT. The CDR3 has 15 residues. With V trimmed by 4 bases and J by 0 bases, 2 bases remained unmatched. The CDR3: CASSVGTSSYNEQFF. The DNA of the CDR3 is TGTGCCAGCAGTGTTGGGACTAGCTCCTACAATGAGCAGTTCTTC.

The chain couples TRBV7-9 to TRBJ1-4; D remains unclear. CDR3 size: 13 residues. Germline CDR1 SEHNR, CDR2 FQNEAQ (reference sequence). Trimming left V 8 bases short and J 0 bases short, with 7 bases between. DNA for the CDR3: TGTGCCAGCCGCGAGTCAACTAATGAAAAACTGTTTTTT. Encoded protein: CASRESTNEKLFF.

The chain carries TRBV9 and TRBJ2-7; TRBD2 matches 8 bases. This CDR3 is built from 15 residues. The J segment lost 2 bases and the V segment lost 0 bases, leaving 4 bases of the junction unmatched. Germline CDR1 and CDR2: SGDLS and YYNGEE. CDR3 in amino acids: CASSVAVSGTYEQYF. The CDR3 coding sequence is TGTGCCAGCAGCGTAGCGGTTAGCGGGACCTACGAGCAGTACTTC.

The V and J genes are TRBV4-1 and TRBJ1-2, with 9 bases matching TRBD1. The V segment lost 3 bases and the J segment 1 base; nucleotides outside the gene matches: 6. The CDR3 extends over 16 amino acids. Germline-derived CDR1 and CDR2 are MGHRA and YSYEKL. DNA for the CDR3: TGCGCCAGCAGCCAGGACACAGGGGGCTTTAACTATGGCTACACCTTC. Translation gives CASSQDTGGFNYGYTF.

The gene calls are TRBV6-6 and TRBJ1-4; TRBD1 matches 7 bases. V dropped 8 bases and J dropped 0; count of bases not matched to a gene: 9. CDR1 and CDR2 (germline): MNHNY, SVGAGI (reference sequence). CDR3 size: 16 residues. CDR3 in DNA: TGTGCCAGCTCCCCTGAGGGGGCAGCAACTAATGAAAAACTGTTTTTT. It specifies CASSPEGAATNEKLFF.

This clone was detected once. The chain uses TRBV9 and TRBJ2-4, with a weak D call TRBD2 (5 bases). CDR1 is SGDLS and CDR2 is YYNGEE in the germline V gene. The CDR3 has 15 residues. V dropped 0 bases and J dropped 5 bases, with 12 bases sitting between them. CDR3 sequence: CASSVGGSDQNIQYF. The CDR3 nucleotides read TGTGCCAGCAGCGTAGGAGGGAGTGATCAAAACATTCAGTACTTC. The whole variable domain, filled in from reference TRBV9 and TRBJ2-4, reads DSGVTQTPKHLITATGQRVTLRCSPRSGDLSVYWYQQSLDQGLQFLIQYYNGEERAKGNILERFSAQQFPDLHSELNLSSLELGDSALYFCASSVGGSDQNIQYFGAGTRLSVL.

The gene calls are TRBV6-5 and TRBJ2-2; 7 bases are a match to TRBD1. Losses at the gene ends were 6 bases for V and 6 bases for J; bases not matched to a gene: 7. The germline V gene encodes CDR1 MNHEY and CDR2 SVGAGI. CDR3 length: 14 residues. This chain's CDR3 is CASRLDRVAGELFF. DNA for the CDR3: TGTGCCAGCAGACTCGACAGGGTGGCCGGGGAGCTGTTTTTT.

The chain employs TRBV30 and TRBJ1-1, with D possibly matching TRBD1 (5 bases). V dropped 0 bases and J dropped 0 bases, with 17 bases sitting between them. Germline lookup yields CDR1 GTSNPN and CDR2 SVGIG (reference sequence). The CDR3 contains 17 residues. CDR3: CAWSVLGGSLMNTEAFF. In DNA, the CDR3 is TGTGCCTGGAGTGTACTCGGGGGGTCCTTAATGAACACTGAAGCTTTCTTT.

This chain joins TRBV27 and TRBJ2-1; the match to TRBD2 covers 9 bases. J gave up 7 bases and V 3 bases, and 4 bases lay outside the gene matches. This CDR3 is built from 14 residues. Germline V gene data show CDR1 as MNHEY and CDR2 as SMNVEV (reference sequence). For the CDR3, the DNA is TGTGCCAGCAGTTTCGCGGGGGGGCGTAATGAGCAGTTCTTC. Its protein is CASSFAGGRNEQFF.

The gene calls are TRBV10-3 and TRBJ1-2; D gene unclear. Trimming cost V 0 bases and J 1 base, with 9 bases left between them. The CDR3 has 15 amino acids. Germline values: CDR1 ENHRY, CDR2 SYGVKD. The CDR3 DNA is TGTGCCATCAGTGAGTCCGTCAGTCGTAACTATGGCTACACCTTC. This gives the protein CAISESVSRNYGYTF.

J is TRBJ1-3 and V is TRBV6-5; D unresolved. In germline, CDR1 is MNHEY, CDR2 SVGAGI. The CDR3 spans 15 residues. The germline V and J ends were trimmed by 4 bases and 0 bases, with 10 bases remaining between them. CDR3 in amino acids: CASSSTGSSGNTIYF. For the CDR3, the DNA is TGTGCCAGCAGTTCGACGGGAAGCTCTGGAAACACCATATATTTT.

V and J are TRBV19 and TRBJ1-2; 7 nucleotides match TRBD1. The germline CDR1 and CDR2 sequences are LNHDA and SQIVND (reference sequence). V was pared by 5 bases and J by 4 bases, with 10 bases of the junction left unmatched. CDR3 size: 15 residues. The CDR3 DNA reads as TGTGCCAGTAGTCCCTCAGGACAGGAACCCTATGGCTACACCTTC. Its translation is CASSPSGQEPYGYTF.

V usage is TRBV19 and J usage is TRBJ2-5, with 7 positions matching TRBD1. The germline V gene has CDR1 LNHDA and CDR2 SQIVND (reference sequence). J was trimmed by 3 bases and V by 6 bases; bases with no gene match: 7. The length of the CDR3 is 14 residues. CDR3 nucleotides: TGTGCCAGTAGAACAGGGGCCCAGGAAGAGACCCAGTACTTC. Protein: CASRTGAQEETQYF. The entire variable domain, with the rest obtained from reference TRBV19 and TRBJ2-5, is as follows: DGGITQSPKYLFRKEGQNVTLSCEQNLNHDAMYWYRQDPGQGLRLIYYSQIVNDFQKGDIAEGYSVSREKKESFPLTVTSAQKNPTAFYLCASRTGAQEETQYFGPGTRLLVL.

The chain combines TRBV7-2 with TRBJ1-5, with TRBD1 identical over 11 bases. Looked up from germline, CDR1 is SGHTA and CDR2 is FQGNSA. The CDR3 is 14 residues long. The junction had 5 bases not matched to a gene; V was cut back by 5 bases and J by 8 bases. CDR3 sequence: CASSRTGGVKPQHF. The CDR3 DNA is TGTGCCAGCAGCCGGACAGGGGGCGTCAAGCCCCAGCATTTT.

V and J are TRBV5-1 and TRBJ2-5; 7 nucleotides line up with TRBD2. The DNA end is a closer match to TRBJ2-7, so the J assignment may be wrong. CDR3 size: 16 residues. Germline loops: CDR1 SGHRS, CDR2 YFSETQ. The CDR3 protein is CASSLGGGRSSYEQYF. CDR3 bases: TGCGCCAGCAGCTTGGGGGGAGGGCGGAGCTCCTACGAGCAGTACTTC.

V usage is TRBV27 and J usage is TRBJ2-7, with D possibly being TRBD2 (5 bases). V was shortened by 3 bases and J by 0 bases, with 9 bases between the two germline ends. This CDR3 has 14 residues. CDR1 is MNHEY and CDR2 is SMNVEV in the germline V gene (reference sequence). For the CDR3, the DNA is TGTGCCAGCAGTTTCCAGCGGCTCTCCTACGAGCAGTACTTC. Amino acid sequence: CASSFQRLSYEQYF.

The chain couples TRBV6-5 to TRBJ2-1; 8 nucleotides agree with TRBD2. Germline V gene sequence: CDR1 MNHEY, CDR2 SVGAGI. CDR3 length: 15 residues. V shed 1 base and J 5 bases; nucleotides not matched to a gene: 4. This chain's CDR3 is CASSYWAGGDNEQFF. The DNA for the CDR3 is TGTGCCAGCAGTTACTGGGCGGGAGGTGACAATGAGCAGTTCTTC.

Comment on this clone: The sample contains more than one DNA sequence encoding this CDR3. The V and J genes are TRBV30 and TRBJ1-2, with TRBD1 matching 7 bases. Germline lookup yields CDR1 GTSNPN and CDR2 SVGIG (reference sequence). V was pared by 7 bases and J by 5 bases, with 10 bases of the junction left unmatched. The CDR3 sequence is 13 residues long. The CDR3 loop reads CAYARDRSYGYTF. In DNA form, the CDR3 reads TGTGCCTACGCACGGGACAGATCATATGGCTACACCTTC.

The chain couples TRBV5-6 to TRBJ2-7; 12 bases are shared with TRBD1. Germline V CDR1 and CDR2: SGHDT, YYEEEE. The CDR3 sequence is 16 residues long. After removal of 2 bases from V and 3 bases from J, the junction contained 6 bases not matched to a gene. As DNA, the CDR3 is TGTGCCAGCAGCTTATTTGGGGACAGGGGGCACTACGAGCAGTACTTC. It is translated as CASSLFGDRGHYEQYF.

As regards this clone: Relative to the germline gene, one junction end is altered; a read error may explain this. The chain couples TRBV11-2 to TRBJ2-1; 7 bases line up with TRBD1. Germline lookup yields CDR1 SGHAT and CDR2 FQNNGV. The CDR3 has 14 residues. CDR3 amino acids: CASSLDLRGQEQIF. CDR3 coding DNA: TGTGCCAGCAGCTTAGATCTGAGGGGGCAAGAGCAGATCTTC.